A single sample is the source of the 11 T cell receptor beta chains below, sequenced in a study of blood T cell repertoires in COVID-19. Some clones are missing from TCRdb's copy, which holds only in-frame ones; the method was immunoSEQ multiplex PCR. The data contain fewer than 150,000 clones, roughly 86% of them singletons. The sequencing sample was made of peripheral blood. All receptors derive from a human donor in a cohort sampled during active COVID-19.

This rearrangement joins TRBV30 to TRBJ2-2; the match to TRBD2 covers 8 bases. The CDR3 extends over 15 amino acids. Trimming cost V 6 bases and J 1 base; bases outside gene matches: 7. The germline V gene has CDR1 GTSNPN and CDR2 SVGIG (reference sequence). DNA for the CDR3: TGTGCCTGTATGACGGGAGGGCTGAACACCGGGGAGCTGTTTTTT. This sequence encodes CACMTGGLNTGELFF.

The chain has TRBV5-4 and TRBJ2-2, with a weak D call TRBD2 (6 bases). The ends were cut back, 4 bases at V and 6 bases at J, with 13 bases in the middle. From germline, CDR1 is SGHNT and CDR2 YYREEE (reference sequence). The CDR3 consists of 14 residues. In DNA form, the CDR3 reads TGTGCCAGCAGCGGGACGGGGAGGCCCGGGGAGCTGTTTTTT. It is translated as CASSGTGRPGELFF.

The V call is TRBV28, the J call TRBJ2-5, with D possibly matching TRBD2 (5 bases). V gave up 3 bases and J gave up 3 bases, with 14 bases separating them. CDR1 MDHEN and CDR2 SYDVKM come from the germline V gene. The CDR3 has 15 amino acids. The CDR3 sequence is CASSFVPSGEETQYF. DNA for the CDR3: TGTGCCAGCAGTTTCGTTCCCAGCGGAGAAGAGACCCAGTACTTC.

This chain uses TRBV5-1 with TRBJ2-1; TRBD2 agrees at 9 bases. There are 16 residues in the CDR3. Germline CDR1 SGHRS, CDR2 YFSETQ. V was clipped by 3 bases and J by 3 bases; unmatched bases: 7. CDR3 sequence reads: CASSWNPSGDYNEQFF. The CDR3 DNA is TGCGCCAGCAGCTGGAACCCTAGCGGGGACTACAATGAGCAGTTCTTC.

The V gene is TRBV11-2, the J gene TRBJ2-1; D is unclear. Trimming removed 0 bases from V and 7 bases from J, with 10 bases in between. The germline V gene has CDR1 SGHAT and CDR2 FQNNGV. The CDR3 extends over 14 amino acids. CDR3 DNA sequence: TGTGCCAGCAGCTTAGATTTTGCGGTAAATGAGCAGTTCTTC. It encodes CASSLDFAVNEQFF.

The chain employs TRBV28 and TRBJ2-5; the D is unclear. The CDR3 extends over 14 amino acids. The germline CDR1 and CDR2 sequences are MDHEN and SYDVKM. Trimming cost V 5 bases and J 2 bases, with 12 bases left between them. The chain's CDR3 is CASSAILPQETQYF. The CDR3 DNA reads as TGTGCCAGCAGTGCGATCCTACCTCAAGAGACCCAGTACTTC. Looking up the rest from reference TRBV28 and TRBJ2-5 gives the full variable domain: DVKVTQSSRYLVKRTGEKVFLECVQDMDHENMFWYRQDPGLGLRLIYFSYDVKMKEKGDIPEGYSVSREKKERFSLILESASTNQTSMYLCASSAILPQETQYFGPGTRLLVL.

V gene TRBV7-9 combines with J gene TRBJ1-5; no clear D gene. Trimming left V 4 bases short and J 4 bases short, with 8 bases between. Looked up from germline, CDR1 is SEHNR and CDR2 is FQNEAQ (reference sequence). The CDR3 runs to 13 residues. This CDR3 is CASSSQANQPQHF. Here the CDR3 DNA reads TGTGCCAGCAGCTCTCAGGCGAATCAGCCCCAGCATTTT. Full variable domain (rest looked up from reference TRBV7-9 and TRBJ1-5): DTGVSQNPRHKITKRGQNVTFRCDPISEHNRLYWYRQTLGQGPEFLTYFQNEAQLEKSRLLSDRFSAERPKGSFSTLEIQRTEQGDSAMYLCASSSQANQPQHFGDGTRLSIL.

The genes are TRBV28 and TRBJ1-5; 10 bases match TRBD1. Looked up from germline, CDR1 is MDHEN and CDR2 is SYDVKM. The junction had 3 bases not matched to a gene; V was cut back by 5 bases and J by 2 bases. The CDR3 loop spans 15 amino acids. The CDR3 here is CASSLGQGGNQPQHF. The DNA for the CDR3 is TGTGCCAGCAGTCTCGGACAGGGGGGCAATCAGCCCCAGCATTTT.

This clone showed up many times. This chain links TRBV3-1 (or the pseudogene TRBV3-2) with TRBJ1-5; D is unclear. This CDR3 has 14 amino acids. Germline lookup yields CDR1 LGHDT and CDR2 YNNKEL (reference sequence). Trimming took off 4 bases at V and 0 bases at J, with 7 bases between the two ends. The CDR3 here is CASSRGNSNQPQHF. Here the CDR3 DNA reads TGTGCCAGCAGCCGAGGGAATAGCAATCAGCCCCAGCATTTT.

V and J are TRBV29-1 and TRBJ2-7, with TRBD1 matching 7 bases. V shed 7 bases, J shed 7 bases, and the junction held 13 bases outside the gene matches. CDR3 length: 13 residues. Germline assignment: CDR1 SQVTM and CDR2 ANQGSEA. CDR3 DNA sequence: TGCAGCGGCCGGGACAGTGGGACGGGAGAGCAGTACTTC. It is translated as CSGRDSGTGEQYF.

The V and J genes are TRBV5-1 and TRBJ2-7, with TRBD1 matching 10 bases. The trim removed 3 bases at V and 7 bases at J, leaving 7 bases unmatched. The germline gives CDR1 SGHRS, CDR2 YFSETQ. This CDR3 region has 14 residues. CDR3: CASSSGQGGSEQYF. The CDR3 DNA reads as TGCGCCAGCAGCTCCGGACAGGGGGGAAGTGAGCAGTACTTC.